This T cell receptor (beta chain) appears in the sequencing data of a study of vaccination and CD4 T cells after COVID-19 (dated by TCRdb to the early 2020s). Background on the whole study: Every convalescent patient had a positive nasal swab PCR test for SARS-CoV-2, with mild disease in about nine patients and severe disease in one. In the convalescent cohort there were six males and four females, among whom were two Hispanic individuals, seven Caucasians, two Asians and one multiracial person. Participants received two doses of either the Pfizer-BioNTech BNT162b2 vaccine (n=8) or the Moderna mRNA-1273 vaccine (n=2). Post-COVID blood samples from convalescent patients were collected a median of about 100 days after diagnosis, with a range of roughly 35 to 170 days. Post-vaccine blood samples were collected a median of about 72 days after the second vaccine dose, ranging from about 12 to 241 days. For stimulating the cultures, overlapping spike peptide pools were used, derived from SARS-CoV-2 as well as from the common cold coronaviruses HCoV-NL63, HCoV-OC43 and HCoV-229E. Control cultures used a CEFX viral epitope pool as positive control, an HIV-1 Nef peptide pool as negative control, or no peptide. In 10 COVID-19 convalescent patients and several infection-naive healthy vaccine recipients, the spike-specific CD4+ TCR repertoire before mRNA vaccination was compared with the repertoire after mRNA vaccination. What the authors observed across the whole study: Among the post-vaccine SARS-CoV-2-reactive clones in convalescent patients, a median approximately 90% showed up only after vaccination, which suggests vaccine-specific priming. Of the vaccine-specific clones in convalescent patients, 304 of 307, or nearly all, reacted only to SARS-CoV-2 spike and did not cross-react with common cold coronaviruses. An increase in the median number of SARS-CoV-2-reactive clonotypes from some 20 after infection to about 39 after vaccination was observed, but the change was not found to be significant. The study included relatively few convalescent patients and did not analyze early timepoints after natural infection.

The sample holds a few counts of this clonotype. Its antigen is currently not known. Base qualities are not at hand, and no much larger clone is one base apart. The library relied on PCR. DNA from cultured CD4+ T cells was subjected to TCR sequencing with the Oncomine TCR Beta short-read assay at the Johns Hopkins FTIC core. Genomic DNA was extracted from the cultured CD4+ T cells with the QIAamp micro DNA kit. Oncomine TCR Beta libraries from cultured CD4+ T cells were pooled using unique dual indexes and sequenced on an Illumina iSeq 100. Per the authors' processing: Non-productive sequences were removed, and CDR3s that did not start with C, did not end with F or W, or were shorter than 7 amino acids were discarded. The MANAFEST web application was used to identify antigen-specific clonotypes by comparing peptide-stimulated wells against reference wells and other culture wells. Positive clones required FDR below 0.05, an odds ratio above 5, and productive frequency above 0.1% in at least two of three replicate wells. A clonotype counted as cross-reactive if it showed significant expansion both in the SARS-CoV-2 spike wells and in at least one common cold coronavirus spike condition. Similarity between CDR3 sequences was evaluated in R version 3.6.1 using Levenshtein distances (stringdist) and unrooted phylogenetic trees (ape). The public reads were run again by TCRdb, first through fastp at Q25 and then through MiXCR, and only productive beta chains were kept. Each record represents a unique CDR3 protein, reported with the most common genes and DNA among its rows. The V and J calls and clone size are TCRdb's, not the authors'. The sample records approximately 23,000 distinct CDR3 sequences, about 31% of which are singletons. The top ten hold around an eighth of the sample.

This sample's treatment or condition label indicates: 10-day PBMC culture with coronavirus spike peptide pools or control peptides (ViraFEST assay). The study used the ViraFEST assay, which expanded antigen-specific T cells with peptide pools and then identified expanded clonotypes by TCR sequencing. The positive SARS-CoV-2 PCR tests of the convalescent patients were dated from March to December 2020, before the Alpha, Beta and Delta variants emerged in the United States. Each well held millions of PBMCs cultured with 9 to 10 ug/ml peptide pools in IMDM containing approximately 5% human AB serum and 10 IU/ml IL-2. Half of the culture medium was replaced with fresh IL-2-containing medium on days 3 and 7. After 10 days of culture, CD4+ T cells were isolated by negative selection using the EasySep CD4+ T cell isolation kit. Ficoll-Paque Plus gradient centrifugation was used to isolate PBMCs from whole blood, and the isolated PBMCs were then either used fresh or cryopreserved at -140C. Triplicate wells were generally used for each culture condition.

From the cysteine up to the phenylalanine, the CDR3 has a length of 17 residues. Solely the CDR3 DNA is kept, with 51 bases framed from the first base. For CDR1 and CDR2, the germline V gene lists MNHNS and SASEGT. V and J are truncated by 6 bases and 6 bases respectively, leaving an intervening sequence of 25 bases. Sequencing input: cultured CD4+ T cells from blood. This clonotype originated in a human donor with COVID-19. The rearrangement joined TRBV6-1 to TRBJ2-3; the D segment might be TRBD1 or TRBD2, since each matches 6 bases. The CDR3 region reads CASSPRRGVLLSDTQYF. The DNA sequence is as follows: TGTGCCAGCAGCCCCCGGAGGGGGGTCCTACTCTCCGATACGCAGTATTTT.